These 10 T cell receptor beta chains came from one sample sequenced in a study of OX40 agonist ivuxolimab in advanced cancers. Only in-frame clones appear in the TCRdb table, and some are missing; sequencing was by immunoSEQ multiplex PCR. Here the sample spans about 20,000 clones, approximately 70% being singletons. Sequenced material: CD4+ or CD8+ T cells sorted from blood, taken in a trial of the OX40 agonist ivuxolimab. The receptors were sampled from an adult with an advanced solid tumor such as melanoma, head and neck, liver or kidney cancer.

The chain couples TRBV6-5 to TRBJ2-7, with D hard to call. The CDR3 contains 15 residues. Germline V CDR1 and CDR2: MNHEY, SVGAGI. Trimming shortened V by 6 bases and J by 0 bases, and 15 bases separated the two germline ends. The CDR3 DNA reads TGTGCCAGCAGAGACTCCGACATTAGCTCCTACGAGCAGTACTTC. Protein product: CASRDSDISSYEQYF.

The chain employs TRBV4-3 and TRBJ2-1; 7 positions agree with TRBD1. There are 15 residues in the CDR3. Germline CDR1 and CDR2: LGHNA and YSLEER. V was pared by 4 bases and J by 2 bases, with 5 bases of the junction left unmatched. The CDR3 loop is CASSLRDSPYNEQFF. CDR3 in DNA: TGCGCCAGCAGCCTCCGGGACAGCCCCTACAATGAGCAGTTCTTC.

The V call is TRBV19, the J call TRBJ2-7; 9 bases are shared with TRBD1. Germline V lookup: CDR1 LNHDA, CDR2 SQIVND (reference sequence). J gave up 5 bases and V 6 bases, and 17 bases lay outside the gene matches. The CDR3 consists of 17 residues. This chain's CDR3 is CASSTIIGTGSGHEQYF. Here the CDR3 DNA reads TGTGCCAGTAGCACCATCATCGGGACAGGGAGCGGGCACGAGCAGTACTTC.

This clone was seen a single time. This chain links TRBV9 with TRBJ2-3; the match to TRBD1 covers 9 bases. CDR1 and CDR2 from the germline V gene are SGDLS and YYNGEE. V lost 4 bases to trimming and J lost 2 bases; unmatched junction nucleotides: 8. The CDR3 spans 16 residues. The CDR3 protein is CASSSWTGAYTDTQYF. The CDR3 DNA reads as TGTGCCAGCAGCTCCTGGACAGGGGCCTACACAGATACGCAGTATTTT.

The chain joins TRBV9 to TRBJ2-7; 9 bases line up with TRBD1. The CDR3 is 14 residues long. Germline V gene lookup returns CDR1 SGDLS and CDR2 YYNGEE. Trimming removed 3 bases from V and 3 bases from J; junction bases left unmatched: 4. CDR3 in DNA: TGTGCCAGCAGCGCGGGACAGGGATTCTACGAGCAGTACTTC. It codes for CASSAGQGFYEQYF.

This chain connects TRBV5-6 to TRBJ1-6; D might be TRBD1 (5 bases). Germline V gene data show CDR1 as SGHDT and CDR2 as YYEEEE. The V end was cut by 2 bases, the J end by 5 bases, with 8 bases between. The CDR3 is 14 amino acids. CDR3 in amino acids: CASSFVGDNSPLHF. As DNA, the CDR3 is TGTGCCAGCAGCTTTGTAGGGGATAATTCACCCCTCCACTTT. Looking up the rest from reference TRBV5-6 and TRBJ1-6 gives the full variable domain: DAGVTQSPTHLIKTRGQQVTLRCSPKSGHDTVSWYQQALGQGPQFIFQYYEEEERQRGNFPDRFSGHQFPNYSSELNVNALLLGDSALYLCASSFVGDNSPLHFGNGTRLTVT.

A single count supports this clone. The rearrangement uses TRBV9 and TRBJ2-7; TRBD1 matches at 7 bases. The CDR3 spans 13 residues. CDR1 and CDR2 (germline): SGDLS, YYNGEE. V trimming: 8 bases; J trimming: 1 base; junction bases outside the gene matches: 6. DNA for the CDR3: TGTGCCAGTTCAGGGGGTTGGTCCTACGAGCAGTACTTC. This sequence encodes CASSGGWSYEQYF. The whole variable domain, remainder taken from reference TRBV9 and TRBJ2-7, is DSGVTQTPKHLITATGQRVTLRCSPRSGDLSVYWYQQSLDQGLQFLIQYYNGEERAKGNILERFSAQQFPDLHSELNLSSLELGDSALYFCASSGGWSYEQYFGPGTRLTVT.

This chain connects TRBV5-6 to TRBJ2-2; D is possibly TRBD2 (5 bases). The V gene's germline CDR1 is SGHDT and CDR2 YYEEEE. The CDR3 totals 12 residues. Between the trimmed V and J ends, which lost 3 bases and 6 bases, there was a span of 6 bases. CDR3 in amino acids: CASSSGSGELFF. DNA of the CDR3: TGTGCCAGCAGCTCGGGATCCGGGGAGCTGTTTTTT.

By its share, this clone is medium-sized (0.01 to 0.1%). The CDR3 nucleotides are TGTGCCAGCAGCCTACAGCGGGGGCCCACCCGGGAGCAGTACTTC. Its translation is CASSLQRGPTREQYF. The chain is built from TRBV6-5 and TRBJ2-7; 8 nucleotides agree with TRBD2. Per the germline V gene, CDR1 is MNHEY and CDR2 is SVGAGI. The junction had 14 bases not matched to a gene; V was cut back by 6 bases and J by 7 bases. The CDR3 spans 15 residues.

The gene calls are TRBV6-6 and TRBJ1-4, with TRBD1 identical over 8 bases. The ends lost 6 bases at V and 0 bases at J; junction bases unmatched: 6. This CDR3 spans 16 amino acids. Per the germline V gene, CDR1 is MNHNY and CDR2 is SVGAGI (reference sequence). The CDR3 nucleotides are TGTGCCAGCAGAAGGGACAGGAGTGCAACTAATGAAAAACTGTTTTTT. As protein: CASRRDRSATNEKLFF.